The 5 T cell receptor beta chains below all came from one sample that was sequenced in a study of T cell repertoires in cytomegalovirus infection. TCRdb re-derived calls from the reads in MiXCR, one entry per CDR3 protein. This sample carries roughly 240,000 distinct CDR3 sequences, 6.5% of them seen once, and the ten largest clones take 6.5%. The specimen sequenced was PBMCs. The source is a human donor in good health (CMV status not recorded). Some clones in this sample may be carry-over from other donors' samples.

This clonotype was seen ten or more times. The chain couples TRBV28 to TRBJ1-1; no firm D call. Germline V lookup: CDR1 MDHEN, CDR2 SYDVKM. Trimming cost V 5 bases and J 11 bases, with 18 bases left between them. The CDR3 length is 13 residues. The CDR3 DNA is TGTGCCAGCAGTCTTCATACGGTCGAGTATGCTTTCTTT. This gives the protein CASSLHTVEYAFF.

This clonotype was recorded many times. The chain carries TRBV12-3 or TRBV12-4 and TRBJ1-5; 8 nucleotides match TRBD1. The CDR3 has 15 amino acids. The V gene end was trimmed by 6 bases and the J gene end by 5 bases; junction bases not matched to a gene: 9. The CDR3 bases are TGTGCCAGCAGCCTCGGACAGGGCGACGATCAGCCCCAGCATTTT. Translating it yields CASSLGQGDDQPQHF.

This clonotype was detected ten times or more. The chain recombines TRBV7-2 with TRBJ1-1; possibly TRBD1 for D (5 bases). The CDR3 is 17 amino acids. Germline lookup yields CDR1 SGHTA and CDR2 FQGNSA. V dropped 1 base and J dropped 6 bases, with 21 bases sitting between them. The CDR3, as DNA: TGTGCCAGCAGCTTAGATCCTGGGGCAGGGCGGTTCGCTGAAGCTTTCTTT. Amino acid sequence: CASSLDPGAGRFAEAFF.

This clonotype was detected many times. The gene calls are TRBV29-1 and TRBJ1-1; TRBD1 aligns across 9 bases. Unmatched junction bases numbered 7, after V lost 7 bases and J lost 1 base. The CDR3 has 14 residues. Germline CDR1 and CDR2: SQVTM and ANQGSEA. CDR3 DNA: TGCAGCGGCTTCGGGACAGGGAGGAACACTGAAGCTTTCTTT. Its translation: CSGFGTGRNTEAFF.

This clonotype appeared many times. This rearrangement joins TRBV12-5 to TRBJ2-5, with D uncertain. The V gene lost 5 bases and the J gene lost 3 bases, with 4 bases spanning the gap. CDR3 size: 11 residues. The germline V gene has CDR1 LGHNT and CDR2 FRNRAP. CDR3 coding DNA: TGTGCTAGTGGTCCTGAAGAGACCCAGTACTTC. Encoded protein: CASGPEETQYF.